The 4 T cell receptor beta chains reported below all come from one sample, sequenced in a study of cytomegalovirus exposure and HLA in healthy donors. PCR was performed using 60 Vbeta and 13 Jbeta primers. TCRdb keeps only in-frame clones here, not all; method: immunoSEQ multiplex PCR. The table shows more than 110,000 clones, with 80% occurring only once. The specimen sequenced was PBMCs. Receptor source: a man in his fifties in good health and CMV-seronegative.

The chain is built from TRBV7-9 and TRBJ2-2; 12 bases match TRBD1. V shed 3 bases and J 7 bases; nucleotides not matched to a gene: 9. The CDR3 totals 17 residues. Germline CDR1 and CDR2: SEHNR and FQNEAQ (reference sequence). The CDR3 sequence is CASSFLPGQGADGELFF. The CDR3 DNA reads TGTGCCAGCAGCTTTTTACCGGGACAGGGGGCGGACGGGGAGCTGTTTTTT. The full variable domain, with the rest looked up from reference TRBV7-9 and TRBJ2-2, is DTGVSQNPRHKITKRGQNVTFRCDPISEHNRLYWYRQTLGQGPEFLTYFQNEAQLEKSRLLSDRFSAERPKGSFSTLEIQRTEQGDSAMYLCASSFLPGQGADGELFFGEGSRLTVL.

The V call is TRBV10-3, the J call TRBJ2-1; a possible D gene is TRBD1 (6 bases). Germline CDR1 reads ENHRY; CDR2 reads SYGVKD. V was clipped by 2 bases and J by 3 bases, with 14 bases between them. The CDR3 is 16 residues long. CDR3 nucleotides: TGTGCCATCAGTGAGGGCAGGGGATTCGGCTACAATGAGCAGTTCTTC. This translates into CAISEGRGFGYNEQFF.

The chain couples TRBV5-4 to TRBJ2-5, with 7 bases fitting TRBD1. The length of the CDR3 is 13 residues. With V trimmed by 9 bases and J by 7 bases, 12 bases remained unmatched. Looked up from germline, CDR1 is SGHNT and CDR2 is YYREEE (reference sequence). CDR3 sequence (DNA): TGTGCCAACGAAGACAGGGTCGTAGGGACCCAGTACTTC. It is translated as CANEDRVVGTQYF.

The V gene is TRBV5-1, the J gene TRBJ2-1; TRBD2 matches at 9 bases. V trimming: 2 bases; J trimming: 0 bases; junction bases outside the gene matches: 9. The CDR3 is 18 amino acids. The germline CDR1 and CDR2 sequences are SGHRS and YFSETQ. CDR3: CASSFTSGTSNSYNEQFF. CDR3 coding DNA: TGCGCCAGCAGCTTTACCTCCGGGACTAGCAACTCCTACAATGAGCAGTTCTTC.